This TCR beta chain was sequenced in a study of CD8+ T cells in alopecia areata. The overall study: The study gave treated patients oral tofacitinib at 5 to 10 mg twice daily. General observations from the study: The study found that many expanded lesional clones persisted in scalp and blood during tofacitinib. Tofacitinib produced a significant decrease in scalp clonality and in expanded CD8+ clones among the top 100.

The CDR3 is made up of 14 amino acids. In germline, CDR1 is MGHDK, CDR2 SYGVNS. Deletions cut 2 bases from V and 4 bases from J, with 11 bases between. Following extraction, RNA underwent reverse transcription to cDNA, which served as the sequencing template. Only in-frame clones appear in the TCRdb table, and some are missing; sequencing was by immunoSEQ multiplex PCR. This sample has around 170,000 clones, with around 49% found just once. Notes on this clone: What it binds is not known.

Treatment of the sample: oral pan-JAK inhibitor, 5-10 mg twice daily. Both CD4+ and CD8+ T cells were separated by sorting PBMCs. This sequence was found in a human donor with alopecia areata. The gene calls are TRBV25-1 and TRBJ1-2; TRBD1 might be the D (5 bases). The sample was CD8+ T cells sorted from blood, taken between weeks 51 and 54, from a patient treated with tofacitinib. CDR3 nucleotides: TGTGCCAGCAGTGAACCAGGGTTCTCCTATGGCTACACCTTC. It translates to CASSEPGFSYGYTF.